The 20 T cell receptor beta chains given below trace back to one sample, sequenced in a study of CD8 T cells in ankylosing spondylitis. TCRdb itself ran the 5' RACE reads through MiXCR, one entry per CDR3 protein. This table has around 150,000 distinct CDR3 sequences, around two fifths appearing once. Specimen: synovial fluid, either unsorted or a sorted T cell fraction (not recorded which). The receptors shown here come from a male donor with ankylosing spondylitis.

The gene calls are TRBV28 and TRBJ2-1; 16 nucleotides match TRBD2. CDR1 and CDR2 from the germline V gene are MDHEN and SYDVKM. The CDR3 has 22 amino acids. With V trimmed by 0 bases and J by 0 bases, 11 bases remained unmatched. The CDR3 DNA reads as TGTGCCAGCAGTTTATGCTGCGCGGGACTAGCGGGAGGGGGCAGCTCCTACAATGAGCAGTTCTTC. This encodes CASSLCCAGLAGGGSSYNEQFF. Based on the CDR3 plus reference TRBV28 and TRBJ2-1, the full variable domain is DVKVTQSSRYLVKRTGEKVFLECVQDMDHENMFWYRQDPGLGLRLIYFSYDVKMKEKGDIPEGYSVSREKKERFSLILESASTNQTSMYLCASSLCCAGLAGGGSSYNEQFFGPGTRLTVL.

The chain is built from TRBV10-3 and TRBJ2-3; D remains ambiguous. Between the trimmed V and J ends, which lost 7 bases and 0 bases, there was a span of 5 bases. The CDR3 spans 12 residues. Germline V lookup: CDR1 ENHRY, CDR2 SYGVKD. The CDR3 region has the DNA TGTGCCATCACCCTGAGCACAGATACGCAGTATTTT. Translated, it gives CAITLSTDTQYF.

The chain links TRBV12-3 or TRBV12-4 to TRBJ2-7; 7 bases map to TRBD1. This CDR3 region has 13 residues. Trimming at V came to 8 bases and at J to 3 bases, leaving 7 bases not matched to a gene. In DNA form, the CDR3 reads TGTGCCAGCGCGGCGACAGGGTACTACGAGCAGTACTTC. Translation gives CASAATGYYEQYF.

This clonotype was observed a few times. The chain is built from TRBV4-3 and TRBJ2-7; 7 bases align to TRBD2. V lost 1 base, J lost 5 bases, and 5 bases stayed unmatched. Germline V gives CDR1 LGHNA, CDR2 YSLEER. CDR3 size: 14 residues. CDR3 sequence: CASSQGGGGDEQYF. The CDR3 nucleotides are TGCGCCAGCAGCCAAGGCGGGGGAGGCGACGAGCAGTACTTC.

This chain uses TRBV30 with TRBJ1-1; D gene uncertain. In germline, CDR1 is GTSNPN, CDR2 SVGIG (reference sequence). CDR3 length equals 15 residues. V shed 4 bases and J shed 3 bases, with 18 bases lying between them. The CDR3, as DNA: TGTGCCTGGACGTACCCCCTAGGAGGATACACTGAAGCTTTCTTT. Its translation is CAWTYPLGGYTEAFF.

This clonotype was counted a few times. The rearrangement links TRBV12-3 or TRBV12-4 to TRBJ1-1; tentative D call: TRBD1 (5 bases). The CDR3 sequence is 14 residues long. Trimming removed 4 bases at V and 4 bases at J, with 13 bases between. This chain's CDR3 is CASSYRGAVTEAFF. In nucleotides, the CDR3 is TGTGCCAGCAGTTACAGAGGGGCGGTCACTGAAGCTTTCTTT.

The chain has TRBV29-1 and TRBJ2-2; no clear D gene. The germline gives CDR1 SQVTM, CDR2 ANQGSEA. CDR3 size: 16 residues. V lost 4 bases and J 3 bases, leaving 18 bases between the germline ends. CDR3 in DNA: TGCAGCGTTGTTATCCATAGGAATCAGGACACCGGGGAGCTGTTTTTT. It specifies CSVVIHRNQDTGELFF.

This clonotype appeared once. The chain combines TRBV10-2 with TRBJ1-2; D is perhaps TRBD1 (5 bases). This CDR3 contains 15 residues. The V gene lost 8 bases and the J gene lost 0 bases, with 16 bases spanning the gap. Germline V CDR1 and CDR2: WSHSY, SAAADI. The CDR3 DNA follows: TGCGCCAGCGGCATCGGGACGCTAGCTAACTATGGCTACACCTTC. Encoded protein: CASGIGTLANYGYTF.

This chain links TRBV12-3 or TRBV12-4 with TRBJ2-1; tentative D call: TRBD2 (6 bases). CDR3 size: 15 residues. V was shortened by 3 bases and J by 0 bases, with 9 bases between the two germline ends. The CDR3 protein is CASSLDYFSYNEQFF. CDR3 nucleotides: TGTGCCAGCAGTTTGGACTATTTCTCCTACAATGAGCAGTTCTTC.

This clonotype was seen a handful of times. V and J are TRBV6-5 and TRBJ2-3; D ambiguous. CDR1 and CDR2 from the germline V gene are MNHEY and SVGAGI. This CDR3 is 11 amino acids long. Trimming removed 6 bases at V and 6 bases at J, with 7 bases between. The DNA of the CDR3 is TGTGCCAGCAGCTCTTGGGATACGCAGTATTTT. Its protein product is CASSSWDTQYF.

This clonotype has just a few counts. This chain links TRBV7-9 with TRBJ2-1; no reliable D call. V lost 9 bases to trimming and J lost 4 bases, with 16 bases between them. Germline assignment: CDR1 SEHNR and CDR2 FQNEAQ (reference sequence). This CDR3 has 14 residues. CDR3 loop: CASTNGMGYNEQFF. Here the CDR3 DNA reads TGTGCCAGTACAAATGGGATGGGATACAATGAGCAGTTCTTC.

The V and J genes are TRBV20-1 and TRBJ1-5; D gene uncertain. CDR1 is DFQATT and CDR2 is SNEGSKA in the germline V gene (reference sequence). This CDR3 has 18 residues. The ends were cut back, 6 bases at V and 0 bases at J, with 24 bases in the middle. The CDR3 sequence is CSAPDIAHLLYSNQPQHF. CDR3 DNA sequence: TGCAGTGCACCCGACATCGCGCATCTCCTTTATAGCAATCAGCCCCAGCATTTT.

The genes are TRBV20-1 and TRBJ1-2; D call uncertain. Trimming took off 3 bases at V and 0 bases at J, with 8 bases between the two ends. The length of the CDR3 is 13 residues. Germline V gene data show CDR1 as DFQATT and CDR2 as SNEGSKA (reference sequence). Written as DNA, the CDR3 is TGCAGTGCTAGGAGGGCGACTAACTATGGCTACACCTTC. Translation: CSARRATNYGYTF.

This chain connects TRBV4-1 to TRBJ2-5, with D possibly matching TRBD2 (7 bases). The CDR3 covers 15 residues. Per germline, CDR1 MGHRA and CDR2 YSYEKL. V lost 3 bases to trimming and J lost 5 bases, with 16 bases between them. CDR3 protein: CASSHQGRGGETQYF. CDR3 bases: TGCGCCAGCAGCCACCAAGGCAGGGGAGGGGAGACCCAGTACTTC.

Many counts were recorded for this clonotype. The CDR3: CASSLFLLKGMEQPQHF. The CDR3 bases are TGTGCCAGCAGTTTATTTCTCCTAAAGGGGATGGAGCAGCCCCAGCATTTT. This rearrangement joins TRBV27 to TRBJ1-5; D perhaps matches TRBD1 (5 bases). The CDR3 is 17 residues long. Germline CDR1 reads MNHEY; CDR2 reads SMNVEV (reference sequence). With 1 base removed from V and 7 bases from J, the gap between germline ends came to 20 bases.

This clonotype is a singleton in its sample. Compared with germline, one end of the junction differs, possibly owing to a read error. V and J are TRBV29-1 and TRBJ2-1; a weak D match, TRBD2 (5 bases). Looked up from germline, CDR1 is SQVTM and CDR2 is ANQGSEA. There are 15 residues in the CDR3. CDR3 coding DNA: TGCAGCGCTGAAGGAGCGGAAAACTCCTACAATGAGCAGTTCTTC. Protein sequence: CSAEGAENSYNEQFF.

The gene calls are TRBV12-3 or TRBV12-4 and TRBJ1-1; D ambiguous. CDR3 length equals 14 residues. V was shortened by 0 bases and J by 5 bases, with 10 bases between the two germline ends. The CDR3 coding sequence is TGTGCCAGCAGTTTAGCGCAAGTGGGAACTGAAGCTTTCTTT. It is translated as CASSLAQVGTEAFF.

This clonotype was counted a few times. For the CDR3, the DNA is TGTGCCAGCAGCCAAGAACCTCCCGGGGACATTACCTACGAGCAGTACTTC. The encoded protein is CASSQEPPGDITYEQYF. The V and J genes are TRBV4-2 and TRBJ2-7; D is possibly TRBD1 (6 bases). V was cut by 0 bases and J by 2 bases, with 17 bases left in between. CDR1 is LGHNA and CDR2 is YNFKEQ in the germline V gene. The CDR3 is 17 residues long.

The rearrangement uses TRBV5-1 and TRBJ2-3; D is perhaps TRBD1 (5 bases). Trimming stripped 5 bases from V and 2 bases from J, with 24 bases between. This CDR3 region has 18 residues. Germline loops: CDR1 SGHRS, CDR2 YFSETQ. CDR3 protein: CASRQPVSVAGNTDTQYF. CDR3 DNA sequence: TGCGCCAGCAGGCAACCCGTGTCGGTCGCAGGGAACACAGATACGCAGTATTTT.

This chain joins TRBV7-8 and TRBJ2-7; possible D gene TRBD1, 6 bases. Germline V gene data show CDR1 as SGHVS and CDR2 as FQNEAQ. V was cut by 5 bases and J by 1 base, with 15 bases left in between. This CDR3 has 15 residues. CDR3 DNA sequence: TGTGCCAGCAGCCCAGCTCGGGACACATCCTACGAGCAGTACTTC. As protein: CASSPARDTSYEQYF. The whole variable domain, filled in from reference TRBV7-8 and TRBJ2-7, reads GAGVSQSPRYKVAKRGQDVALRCDPISGHVSLFWYQQALGQGPEFLTYFQNEAQLDKSGLPSDRFFAERPEGSVSTLKIQRTQQEDSAVYLCASSPARDTSYEQYFGPGTRLTVT.